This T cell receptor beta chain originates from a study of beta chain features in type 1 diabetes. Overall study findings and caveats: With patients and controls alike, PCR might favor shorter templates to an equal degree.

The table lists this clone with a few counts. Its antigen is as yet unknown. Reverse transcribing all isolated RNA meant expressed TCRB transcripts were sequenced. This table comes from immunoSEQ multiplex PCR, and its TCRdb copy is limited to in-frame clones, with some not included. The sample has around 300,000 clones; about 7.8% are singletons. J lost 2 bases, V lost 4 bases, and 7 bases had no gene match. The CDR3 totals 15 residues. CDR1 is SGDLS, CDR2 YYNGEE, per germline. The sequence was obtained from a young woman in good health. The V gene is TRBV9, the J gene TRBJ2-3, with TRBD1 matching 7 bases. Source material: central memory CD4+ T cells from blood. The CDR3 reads CASSPDQGVTDTQYF. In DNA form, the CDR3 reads TGTGCCAGCAGCCCTGATCAGGGGGTCACAGATACGCAGTATTTT.